These T cell receptor beta chains were read from a single sample in a study of blood T cell repertoires in COVID-19. TCRdb keeps only in-frame clones here, not all; method: immunoSEQ multiplex PCR. The table shows a few hundred thousand clones, with about 89% occurring only once. Input material: peripheral blood. The receptor set was obtained from a man in his thirties or forties with acute or convalescent COVID-19. Each CDR3 is given with its conserved first and last residue. A D gene is named only where the DNA matches it firmly. Clone size is shown for a subset of rows, as once, few, many or a class of expanded clone.

V gene	clone size	J gene	D gene	CDR3 protein	CDR3 DNA
TRBV5-1	NA	TRBJ1-1	NA	CASSRQGRYTEAFF	TGCGCCAGCAGCCGACAAGGAAGGTACACTGAAGCTTTCTTT
TRBV25-1	NA	TRBJ1-4	NA	CASSEWEGRSEKLFF	TGTGCCAGCAGTGAATGGGAGGGGAGGTCGGAAAAACTGTTTTTT
TRBV27	once	TRBJ2-7	TRBD2	CASSLVAGSYEQYF	TGTGCCAGCAGTTTAGTAGCGGGATCTTACGAGCAGTACTTC
TRBV14	NA	TRBJ2-2	TRBD2	CASSPAGTILTGELFF	TGTGCCAGCAGCCCCGCCGGGACTATCCTAACCGGGGAGCTGTTTTTT
TRBV5-4	NA	TRBJ2-7	NA	CASSQDSYEQYF	TGTGCCAGCAGCCAGGATTCCTACGAGCAGTACTTC
TRBV4-1	NA	TRBJ2-3	NA	CASSLHLAPDTQYF	TGCGCCAGCAGCCTACACCTAGCCCCAGATACGCAGTATTTT
TRBV28	NA	TRBJ2-1	NA	CASSLMRYNEQFF	TGTGCCAGCAGTTTAATGAGATACAATGAGCAGTTCTTC
TRBV27	NA	TRBJ2-7	NA	CASSYDAGLFGEQYF	TGTGCCAGCAGTTACGACGCGGGACTTTTCGGAGAGCAGTACTTC
TRBV30	NA	TRBJ2-3	TRBD2	CAWSGRGGNTDTQYF	TGTGCCTGGAGTGGACGGGGGGGAAACACAGATACGCAGTATTTT
TRBV30	NA	TRBJ1-1	NA	CAWIPVGTMNTEAFF	TGTGCCTGGATTCCGGTGGGGACTATGAACACTGAAGCTTTCTTT
TRBV18	NA	TRBJ1-2	NA	CASSPQPGGNYGYTF	TGTGCCAGCTCACCACAACCGGGAGGGAACTATGGCTACACCTTC
TRBV28	NA	TRBJ1-5	TRBD1	CASSFPGTGSGSNQPQHF	TGTGCCAGCAGTTTTCCCGGGACAGGGAGCGGTAGCAATCAGCCCCAGCATTTT
TRBV27	NA	TRBJ1-2	TRBD1	CASKAEGAPYGYTF	TGTGCCAGCAAGGCCGAGGGGGCGCCGTATGGCTACACCTTC
TRBV5-1	NA	TRBJ2-5	NA	CASSPQQAQETQYF	TGCGCCAGCAGCCCTCAACAGGCACAAGAGACCCAGTACTTC
TRBV5-1	NA	TRBJ2-6	NA	CASSRGPESGANVLTF	TGCGCCAGCAGCAGAGGGCCCGAATCTGGGGCCAACGTCCTGACTTTC
TRBV11-3	NA	TRBJ1-1	TRBD1	CASSLGTGGLSTEAFF	TGTGCCAGCAGTCTAGGGACAGGGGGCTTAAGCACTGAAGCTTTCTTT
TRBV9	NA	TRBJ2-7	NA	CASSGDTYEQYF	TGTGCCAGTTCGGGGGATACCTACGAGCAGTACTTC
TRBV28	NA	TRBJ1-5	NA	CASSFSWKYQPQHF	TGTGCCAGCAGTTTTAGCTGGAAGTATCAGCCCCAGCATTTT
TRBV30	NA	TRBJ1-6	NA	CAWSTQYSPLHF	TGTGCCTGGAGCACCCAGTATTCACCCCTCCACTTT
TRBV4-1	NA	TRBJ1-3	NA	CASRALLAGNTIYF	TGCGCCAGCAGAGCCCTACTAGCTGGAAACACCATATATTTT
TRBV12-2	NA	TRBJ2-1	NA	CASRLGGGQHNEQFF	TGTGCAAGTCGCTTAGGGGGTGGACAGCACAATGAGCAGTTCTTC
TRBV12-3/TRBV12-4	NA	TRBJ1-5	TRBD1	CASSPFGQGQHF	TGTGCCAGCAGCCCATTTGGACAGGGCCAGCATTTT
TRBV11-2	NA	TRBJ2-3	TRBD2	CASSTNGGASTDTQYF	TGTGCCAGCAGCACGAACGGGGGGGCTAGTACAGATACGCAGTATTTT
TRBV3-1/TRBV3-2	NA	TRBJ2-5	TRBD2	CASTPGGLAGGGETQYF	TGTGCCAGCACCCCGGGCGGACTAGCGGGGGGCGGAGAGACCCAGTACTTC
TRBV5-4	NA	TRBJ2-3	TRBD1	CASSFRDRGTDTQYF	TGTGCCAGCAGCTTCCGGGACAGGGGCACAGATACGCAGTATTTT
TRBV7-2	NA	TRBJ1-1	NA	CASSDHGARQNTEAFF	TGTGCCAGCAGCGACCATGGGGCGCGTCAGAACACTGAAGCTTTCTTT
TRBV7-6	NA	TRBJ1-2	TRBD1	CASSLGRFGQGFGGYTF	TGTGCCAGCAGCTTAGGTAGATTTGGACAGGGTTTTGGTGGCTACACCTTC
TRBV27	NA	TRBJ2-3	TRBD2	CASQPGRGLRTDTQYF	TGTGCCAGTCAACCCGGGAGGGGTTTGAGGACAGATACGCAGTATTTT
TRBV30	NA	TRBJ1-4	NA	CAWRLLYGEKLFF	TGTGCCTGGAGGCTCCTATACGGTGAAAAACTGTTTTTT
TRBV18	NA	TRBJ2-2	TRBD1	CASSPSATGGEELFF	TGTGCCAGCTCACCATCCGCGACAGGGGGCGAGGAGCTGTTTTTT
TRBV5-1	NA	TRBJ1-5	TRBD1	CASSLGTVHNQPQHF	TGCGCCAGCAGCCTAGGGACAGTTCACAATCAGCCCCAGCATTTT
TRBV19	NA	TRBJ2-3	NA	CASRTGQSTDTQYF	TGTGCCAGTAGAACGGGACAATCCACAGATACGCAGTATTTT
TRBV19	NA	TRBJ2-3	TRBD2	CASSPPRTGTRYILGGTQYF	TGTGCCAGTAGTCCACCGAGAACCGGGACTAGATACATTTTAGGGGGTACGCAGTATTTT
TRBV3-1/TRBV3-2	NA	TRBJ1-6	NA	CASSDRGFIVGLHF	TGTGCCAGCAGTGATCGGGGTTTTATCGTTGGCCTCCACTTT
TRBV28	NA	TRBJ2-7	NA	CASTRGSYEQYF	TGTGCCAGTACCAGGGGATCCTACGAGCAGTACTTC
TRBV4-1	NA	TRBJ1-4	TRBD1	CASSSPRTGGTNEKLFF	TGCGCCAGCAGCTCGCCCCGTACAGGGGGCACTAATGAAAAACTGTTTTTT
TRBV7-2	NA	TRBJ1-3	NA	CASSSSADSGNTIYF	TGTGCCAGCAGCAGCTCCGCTGACTCTGGAAACACCATATATTTT
TRBV27	NA	TRBJ2-7	NA	CASSLSPTAAVDEQYF	TGTGCCAGCAGTTTATCCCCCACCGCCGCGGTGGACGAGCAGTACTTC
TRBV28	NA	TRBJ1-5	TRBD1	CASSSSPGTGGDGNQPQHF	TGTGCCAGCAGTTCAAGTCCCGGGACAGGGGGAGATGGCAATCAGCCCCAGCATTTT
TRBV9	NA	TRBJ2-3	TRBD2	CASSVATPSGGAADTQYF	TGTGCCAGCAGCGTAGCTACACCTAGCGGGGGGGCAGCAGATACGCAGTATTTT
TRBV18	NA	TRBJ2-2	TRBD1	CASSDQGQGAGELFF	TGTGCCAGCTCCGACCAGGGACAGGGCGCCGGGGAGCTGTTTTTT
TRBV7-8	NA	TRBJ2-2	NA	CASSLFGTGELFF	TGTGCCAGCAGCTTATTCGGCACCGGGGAGCTGTTTTTT
TRBV12-5	NA	TRBJ2-5	TRBD2	CASGLQGGETQYF	TGTGCTAGTGGTTTGCAGGGAGGGGAGACCCAGTACTTC
TRBV3-1/TRBV3-2	NA	TRBJ1-6	NA	CASSLRQNNSPLHF	TGTGCCAGCAGCCTGCGACAGAATAATTCACCCCTCCACTTT
TRBV7-6	NA	TRBJ1-5	NA	CASSLASGRNQPQHF	TGTGCCAGCAGCTTAGCCTCAGGCCGCAATCAGCCCCAGCATTTT
TRBV7-9	NA	TRBJ2-3	TRBD1	CASSFGQGVTDTQYF	TGTGCCAGCAGCTTCGGACAGGGCGTCACAGATACGCAGTATTTT
TRBV11-3	NA	TRBJ2-3	TRBD2	CASSSGLAGSSDTQYF	TGTGCCAGCAGCTCGGGACTAGCGGGGTCCTCAGATACGCAGTATTTT
TRBV4-1	NA	TRBJ1-2	TRBD1	CASSQDPRDRAGYTF	TGCGCCAGCAGCCAAGATCCACGGGACAGGGCTGGCTACACCTTC
TRBV2	NA	TRBJ2-3	NA	CAVRQGAGTDTQYF	TGTGCCGTTCGTCAAGGAGCGGGCACAGATACGCAGTATTTT
TRBV5-1	once	TRBJ1-1	TRBD1	CASSITVRGLLNTEAFF	TGCGCCAGCAGCATAACGGTGAGGGGGCTATTGAACACTGAAGCTTTCTTT
TRBV7-9	once	TRBJ1-2	NA	CASSEGAGNYGYTF	TGTGCCAGCAGCGAAGGGGCAGGGAACTATGGCTACACCTTC
TRBV25-1	NA	TRBJ1-2	NA	CASSESWRYTF	TGTGCCAGCAGTGAATCTTGGCGCTACACCTTC
TRBV3-1/TRBV3-2	NA	TRBJ1-2	NA	CASRPGGADYGYTF	TGTGCCAGCAGGCCCGGGGGGGCTGACTATGGCTACACCTTC
TRBV27	few	TRBJ1-2	NA	CASSTIPRGIYGYTF	TGTGCCAGCAGCACCATACCCAGGGGTATCTATGGCTACACCTTC
TRBV5-1	NA	TRBJ1-5	TRBD1	CASSTGQGNQPQHF	TGCGCCAGCAGCACGGGACAGGGTAACCAGCCCCAGCATTTT
TRBV30	NA	TRBJ1-5	NA	CAWDRGSQPQHF	TGTGCCTGGGATCGAGGCTCTCAGCCCCAGCATTTT
TRBV5-4	NA	TRBJ2-7	NA	CASSLVTRGTDEQYF	TGTGCCAGCAGCTTGGTAACTCGGGGAACAGACGAGCAGTACTTC
TRBV7-3	NA	TRBJ1-3	TRBD1	CASSPTPGTVGNTIYF	TGTGCCAGCAGCCCAACCCCTGGGACAGTTGGAAACACCATATATTTT